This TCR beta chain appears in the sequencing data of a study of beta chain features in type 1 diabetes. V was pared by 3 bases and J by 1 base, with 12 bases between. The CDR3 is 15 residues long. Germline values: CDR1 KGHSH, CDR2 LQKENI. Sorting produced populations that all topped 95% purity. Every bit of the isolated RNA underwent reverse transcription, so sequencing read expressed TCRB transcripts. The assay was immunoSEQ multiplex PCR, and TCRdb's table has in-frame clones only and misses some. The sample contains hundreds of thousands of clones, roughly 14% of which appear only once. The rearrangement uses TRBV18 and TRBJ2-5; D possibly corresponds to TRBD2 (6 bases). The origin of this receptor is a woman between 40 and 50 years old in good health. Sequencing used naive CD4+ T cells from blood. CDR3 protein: CASSPGLIPQETQYF. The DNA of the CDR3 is TGTGCCAGCTCACCGGGACTGATCCCCCAAGAGACCCAGTACTTC.